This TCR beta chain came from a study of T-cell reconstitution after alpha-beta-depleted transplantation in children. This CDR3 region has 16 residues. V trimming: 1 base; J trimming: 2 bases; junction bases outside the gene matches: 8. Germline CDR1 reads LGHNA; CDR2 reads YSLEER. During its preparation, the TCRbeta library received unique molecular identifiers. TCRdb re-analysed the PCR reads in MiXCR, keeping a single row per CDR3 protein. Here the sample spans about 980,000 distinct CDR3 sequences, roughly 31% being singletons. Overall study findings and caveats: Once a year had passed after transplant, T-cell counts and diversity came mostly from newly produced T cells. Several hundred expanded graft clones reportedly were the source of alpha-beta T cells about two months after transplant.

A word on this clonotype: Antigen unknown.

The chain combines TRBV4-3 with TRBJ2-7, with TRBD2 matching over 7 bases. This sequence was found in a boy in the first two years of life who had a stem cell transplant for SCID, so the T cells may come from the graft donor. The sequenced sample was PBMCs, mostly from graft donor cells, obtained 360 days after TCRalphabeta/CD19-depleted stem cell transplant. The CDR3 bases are TGCGCCAGCAGCCAAGTCGCTAATAGCGGGCCCTACGAGCAGTACTTC. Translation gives CASSQVANSGPYEQYF.